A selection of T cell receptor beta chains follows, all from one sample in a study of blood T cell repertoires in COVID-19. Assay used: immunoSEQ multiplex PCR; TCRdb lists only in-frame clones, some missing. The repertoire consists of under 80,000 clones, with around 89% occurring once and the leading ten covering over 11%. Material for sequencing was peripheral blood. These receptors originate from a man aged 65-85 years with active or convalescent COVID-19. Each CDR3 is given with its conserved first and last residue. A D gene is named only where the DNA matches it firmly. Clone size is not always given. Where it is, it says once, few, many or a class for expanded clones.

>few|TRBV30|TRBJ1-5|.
CAWSVTGKAQPQHF
TGTGCCTGGAGTGTAACAGGGAAGGCTCAGCCCCAGCATTTT
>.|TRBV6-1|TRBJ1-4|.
CASSEETGGYEKLFF
TGTGCCAGCAGTGAAGAGACAGGTGGTTATGAAAAACTGTTTTTT
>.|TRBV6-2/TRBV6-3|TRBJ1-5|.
CASSYRGGNQPQHF
TGTGCCAGCAGTTACAGGGGCGGCAATCAGCCCCAGCATTTT
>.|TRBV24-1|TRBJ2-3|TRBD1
CATSDGDRGIRNTQYF
TGTGCCACCAGTGATGGGGACAGGGGGATTAGGAATACGCAGTATTTT
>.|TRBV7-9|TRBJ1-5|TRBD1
CASSGGQRNQPQHF
TGTGCCAGCAGCGGGGGACAGCGCAATCAGCCCCAGCATTTT
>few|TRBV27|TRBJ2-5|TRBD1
CASSLSRQGSQYF
TGTGCCAGCAGTTTATCACGACAGGGTTCTCAGTACTTC
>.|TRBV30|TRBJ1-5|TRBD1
CAWSVRGQGNQPQHF
TGTGCCTGGAGTGTAAGGGGACAGGGAAATCAGCCCCAGCATTTT
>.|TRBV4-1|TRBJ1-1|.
CASSQEPQGNTEAFF
TGCGCCAGCAGCCAAGAACCGCAGGGCAACACTGAAGCTTTCTTT
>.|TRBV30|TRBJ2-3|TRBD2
CAWSAGLAGADTQYF
TGTGCCTGGAGTGCGGGACTAGCGGGCGCAGATACGCAGTATTTT
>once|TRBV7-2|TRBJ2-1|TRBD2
CASSTRTSYHNEQFF
TGTGCCAGCAGCACACGGACTAGCTACCACAATGAGCAGTTCTTC
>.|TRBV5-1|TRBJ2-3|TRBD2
CASSVGLAGSDTQYF
TGCGCCAGCAGCGTGGGACTAGCGGGTTCAGATACGCAGTATTTT
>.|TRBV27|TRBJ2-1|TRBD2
CASSGGMGYNEQFF
TGTGCCAGCAGCGGGGGGATGGGGTACAATGAGCAGTTCTTC
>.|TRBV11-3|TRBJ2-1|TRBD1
CASSLGHNPGQGLEEQFF
TGTGCCAGCAGCTTAGGACACAACCCGGGACAGGGTTTGGAGGAGCAGTTCTTC
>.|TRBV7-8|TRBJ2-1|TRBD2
CASRVGLAGVNEQFF
TGTGCCAGCAGGGTAGGACTAGCGGGAGTGAATGAGCAGTTCTTC
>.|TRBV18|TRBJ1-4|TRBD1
CASSYRGQNEKLFF
TGTGCCAGCTCTTACAGGGGGCAGAATGAAAAACTGTTTTTT
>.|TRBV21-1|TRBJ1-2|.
CASSKATGEYGYTF
TGTGCCAGCAGCAAAGCTACAGGGGAATATGGCTACACCTTC
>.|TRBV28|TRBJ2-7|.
CASRAPSSYEQYF
TGTGCCAGCAGGGCCCCTTCCTCCTACGAGCAGTACTTC